The 25 T cell receptor beta chains in this list originate from one sample, sequenced in a study of blood T cell repertoires in COVID-19. Data came from immunoSEQ multiplex PCR; TCRdb stores just in-frame clones and leaves some out. The table includes around 95,000 clones, 70% to 90% detected once. The sample taken for sequencing was peripheral blood. The source of these receptors is a man aged 50 to 59 with active or convalescent COVID-19.

The chain is built from TRBV11-2 and TRBJ2-7; D is perhaps TRBD2 (6 bases). The germline V gene has CDR1 SGHAT and CDR2 FQNNGV. The CDR3 spans 16 residues. Trimming pared 3 bases from V and 0 bases from J, leaving 15 bases between. The CDR3 sequence is CASSLGGILNSYEQYF. The CDR3 DNA reads TGTGCCAGCAGCTTGGGCGGGATCCTAAACTCCTACGAGCAGTACTTC.

The rearrangement links TRBV9 to TRBJ1-2; TRBD1 is a possible D gene (6 bases). The V end lost 1 base, the J end lost 8 bases, and 12 bases lay between the germline ends. CDR3 length: 13 amino acids. Germline loops: CDR1 SGDLS, CDR2 YYNGEE. CDR3 nucleotide sequence: TGTGCCAGCAGCGTATCAGGGGTCGAAGGCTACACCTTC. Amino acid sequence: CASSVSGVEGYTF. The variable domain in full, completed from reference TRBV9 and TRBJ1-2, reads DSGVTQTPKHLITATGQRVTLRCSPRSGDLSVYWYQQSLDQGLQFLIQYYNGEERAKGNILERFSAQQFPDLHSELNLSSLELGDSALYFCASSVSGVEGYTFGSGTRLTVV.

V is TRBV30 and J is TRBJ1-2, with D possibly being TRBD1 (6 bases). V lost 0 bases and J 4 bases, leaving 18 bases between the germline ends. Germline V gene data show CDR1 as GTSNPN and CDR2 as SVGIG (reference sequence). This CDR3 is 16 amino acids long. The CDR3 loop reads CAWSVLDSRRGYGYTF. Written as DNA, the CDR3 is TGTGCCTGGAGTGTACTGGACAGTCGAAGGGGCTATGGCTACACCTTC.

The V call is TRBV27, the J call TRBJ1-6; D remains ambiguous. CDR3 length: 14 residues. V lost 1 base and J 8 bases, leaving 9 bases between the germline ends. The germline V gene encodes CDR1 MNHEY and CDR2 SMNVEV (reference sequence). The CDR3 reads CASSLWSPDSPLHF. The CDR3 coding sequence is TGTGCCAGCAGTTTATGGAGCCCAGATTCACCCCTCCACTTT.

The rearrangement links TRBV5-1 to TRBJ2-2, with TRBD1 matching 7 bases. This CDR3 has 14 residues. Germline V gene lookup returns CDR1 SGHRS and CDR2 YFSETQ. The V gene end was trimmed by 4 bases and the J gene end by 7 bases; junction bases not matched to a gene: 7. CDR3 nucleotides: TGCGCCAGCAGCCACGGGCCAGGGGGCGGGGAGCTGTTTTTT. Residues: CASSHGPGGGELFF.

The chain couples TRBV24-1 to TRBJ2-1; TRBD2 matches at 15 bases. The germline CDR1 and CDR2 sequences are KGHDR and SFDVKD. J was trimmed by 7 bases and V by 4 bases; bases with no gene match: 4. This CDR3 has 16 amino acids. Written as DNA, the CDR3 is TGTGCCACCAGTGAAAGAGGACTAGCGGGGGGGAATGAGCAGTTCTTC. Its translation: CATSERGLAGGNEQFF.

J is TRBJ2-5 and V is TRBV30; D gene unclear. CDR1 GTSNPN and CDR2 SVGIG come from the germline V gene (reference sequence). V lost 0 bases, J lost 7 bases, and 18 bases lay in between. The CDR3 extends over 15 amino acids. CDR3 sequence: CAWSVQPGSGWTQYF. CDR3 in DNA: TGTGCCTGGAGTGTACAACCAGGCAGTGGGTGGACCCAGTACTTC.

This chain connects TRBV2 to TRBJ1-2; 9 positions agree with TRBD1. In germline, CDR1 is SNHLY, CDR2 FYNNEI. With V trimmed by 3 bases and J by 7 bases, 3 bases remained unmatched. The CDR3 extends over 13 amino acids. CDR3 sequence (DNA): TGTGCCAGCAGTGAGGGACAGGGTCTTGGCTACACCTTC. Amino acid sequence: CASSEGQGLGYTF.

This clone was observed a few times. This chain uses TRBV4-1 with TRBJ1-2, with a weak D call TRBD1 (5 bases). V lost 1 base to trimming and J lost 4 bases, with 13 bases between them. This CDR3 has 15 residues. Germline values: CDR1 MGHRA, CDR2 YSYEKL. Here the CDR3 DNA reads TGCGCCAGCAGCCAAGTGACAGAACTATTCTATGGCTACACCTTC. It yields the protein CASSQVTELFYGYTF.

CDR3 sequence: CASRYRTSGKNTGELFF. CDR3 nucleotide sequence: TGTGCCAGCAGATACCGGACTAGCGGGAAGAACACCGGGGAGCTGTTTTTT. The chain uses TRBV5-6 and TRBJ2-2; the match to TRBD2 covers 12 bases. The CDR3 covers 17 residues. Trimming took 5 bases from V and 1 from J; bases not matched to a gene: 6. Germline lookup yields CDR1 SGHDT and CDR2 YYEEEE.

In DNA form, the CDR3 reads TGTGCCGCAATTCGCGAGGCTTACGGCTACACCTTC. This translates into CAAIREAYGYTF. The chain carries TRBV30 and TRBJ1-2; D uncertain. Germline V lookup: CDR1 GTSNPN, CDR2 SVGIG (reference sequence). Trimming removed 8 bases from V and 8 bases from J, with 18 bases in between. This CDR3 contains 12 residues.

The V call is TRBV10-3, the J call TRBJ1-1; no clear D. Trimming stripped 3 bases from V and 5 bases from J, with 13 bases between. Germline V gene sequence: CDR1 ENHRY, CDR2 SYGVKD. The CDR3 is made up of 14 amino acids. The CDR3 sequence is CAISESGSATEAFF. The CDR3 bases are TGTGCCATCAGTGAATCGGGATCGGCGACTGAAGCTTTCTTT.

CDR3 DNA: TGTGCCAGCAGCCAAGATATCCTAGCGGGTAACTCCTACGAGCAGTACTTC. Protein sequence: CASSQDILAGNSYEQYF. The chain recombines TRBV14 with TRBJ2-7, with 8 bases that match TRBD2. The CDR3 is made up of 17 amino acids. V shed 0 bases and J 0 bases; nucleotides not matched to a gene: 7. Germline CDR1 is SGHDN and CDR2 is FVKESK. The full variable domain, its missing parts supplied by reference TRBV14 and TRBJ2-7, is EAGVTQFPSHSVIEKGQTVTLRCDPISGHDNLYWYRRVMGKEIKFLLHFVKESKQDESGMPNNRFLAERTGGTYSTLKVQPAELEDSGVYFCASSQDILAGNSYEQYFGPGTRLTVT.

This clone came up once. The chain employs TRBV5-6 and TRBJ2-3, with 7 bases identical to TRBD1. The V gene's germline CDR1 is SGHDT and CDR2 YYEEEE. CDR3 length: 15 amino acids. V dropped 6 bases and J dropped 0; count of bases not matched to a gene: 7. The CDR3 region is CASNPGDRSTDTQYF. The CDR3 coding sequence is TGTGCCAGCAACCCAGGGGACAGAAGCACAGATACGCAGTATTTT.

The chain joins TRBV19 to TRBJ1-4; 7 nucleotides line up with TRBD1. The ends lost 9 bases at V and 3 bases at J; junction bases unmatched: 4. This CDR3 has 13 residues. Germline values: CDR1 LNHDA, CDR2 SQIVND (reference sequence). In DNA form, the CDR3 reads TGTGCCAGCCGGACAGGCCCTAATGAAAAACTGTTTTTT. Amino acids: CASRTGPNEKLFF.

The rearrangement links TRBV19 to TRBJ1-2; 7 positions agree with TRBD1. The germline CDR1 and CDR2 sequences are LNHDA and SQIVND (reference sequence). The CDR3 has 15 residues. V dropped 0 bases and J dropped 8; count of bases not matched to a gene: 9. CDR3 region: CASSIDLPGGSGYTF. CDR3 nucleotide sequence: TGTGCCAGTAGTATAGATCTCCCAGGGGGATCAGGCTACACCTTC.

The V and J genes are TRBV2 and TRBJ2-3; 9 bases line up with TRBD2. V lost 7 bases and J lost 6; bases outside the gene matches: 8. The germline gives CDR1 SNHLY, CDR2 FYNNEI. The CDR3 length is 14 residues. Here the CDR3 DNA reads TGTGCCAGCACCCTGAGCGGGAGGTTGGATACGCAGTATTTT. Translation: CASTLSGRLDTQYF.

The J gene is TRBJ1-1, the V gene TRBV4-1; D is possibly TRBD1 (6 bases). The V and J ends lost 1 base and 1 base respectively, with 10 bases between them. Germline lookup yields CDR1 MGHRA and CDR2 YSYEKL. This CDR3 has 15 amino acids. CDR3 region: CASSQGVDRNTEAFF. DNA for the CDR3: TGCGCCAGCAGCCAAGGGGTGGACAGGAACACTGAAGCTTTCTTT.

V and J are TRBV15 and TRBJ1-2, with TRBD1 as a possible D gene (5 bases). Deletions cut 3 bases from V and 7 bases from J, with 12 bases between. CDR1 and CDR2 (germline): LNHNV, YYDKDF (reference sequence). This CDR3 is 13 amino acids long. The CDR3 here is CATSRDGGAGYTF. DNA of the CDR3: TGTGCCACCAGCAGGGACGGTGGGGCTGGCTACACCTTC.

The chain uses TRBV4-1 and TRBJ2-7; unclear D gene. Looked up from germline, CDR1 is MGHRA and CDR2 is YSYEKL. V was pared by 4 bases and J by 2 bases, with 15 bases between. This CDR3 is 15 amino acids long. The CDR3, as DNA: TGCGCCAGCAGCCGCTTCCATGTTGGCCCCTACGAGCAGTACTTC. It translates to CASSRFHVGPYEQYF.

The rearrangement joins TRBV27 to TRBJ2-3; 8 bases align to TRBD2. V was clipped by 4 bases and J by 6 bases; unmatched bases: 9. The CDR3 runs to 15 residues. Germline lookup yields CDR1 MNHEY and CDR2 SMNVEV (reference sequence). CDR3 coding DNA: TGTGCCAGCAGTTCTACCGGGACTAGTATTGATACGCAGTATTTT. The encoded protein is CASSSTGTSIDTQYF.

The CDR3 bases are TGTGCCAGCAGCCCTTACGGGACAGGGGGTAATTCACCCCTCCACTTT. Its protein product is CASSPYGTGGNSPLHF. The chain couples TRBV7-8 to TRBJ1-6, with TRBD1 matching over 11 bases. Germline V CDR1 and CDR2: SGHVS, FQNEAQ. The CDR3 covers 16 residues. V lost 5 bases to trimming and J lost 6 bases; unmatched junction nucleotides: 6.

The CDR3 sequence is CASSPTAGSYEQYF. The CDR3 DNA sequence: TGTGCCAGCAGCCCTACAGCGGGCTCCTACGAGCAGTACTTC. The chain joins TRBV3-1 (or the pseudogene TRBV3-2) to TRBJ2-7, with TRBD2 as a possible D gene (6 bases). V was trimmed by 4 bases and J by 0 bases, leaving 10 bases between them. The germline V gene has CDR1 LGHDT and CDR2 YNNKEL (reference sequence). The CDR3 totals 14 residues.

The CDR3 is CASSLGGPAGELFF. The CDR3 DNA reads as TGTGCCAGCAGCTTAGGGGGGCCGGCCGGGGAGCTGTTTTTT. The chain is built from TRBV7-9 and TRBJ2-2, with D tentatively TRBD1 (6 bases). The CDR3 sequence is 14 residues long. CDR1 and CDR2 (germline): SEHNR, FQNEAQ (reference sequence). The V end was cut by 1 base, the J end by 6 bases, with 9 bases between. Variable domain in full (rest from reference TRBV7-9 and TRBJ2-2): DTGVSQNPRHKITKRGQNVTFRCDPISEHNRLYWYRQTLGQGPEFLTYFQNEAQLEKSRLLSDRFSAERPKGSFSTLEIQRTEQGDSAMYLCASSLGGPAGELFFGEGSRLTVL.

The chain has TRBV14 and TRBJ2-5; D unresolved. CDR3 length: 16 amino acids. The germline V and J ends were trimmed by 4 bases and 2 bases, with 17 bases remaining between them. Germline V gives CDR1 SGHDN, CDR2 FVKESK. The CDR3 loop is CASSPAWADNQETQYF. The DNA for the CDR3 is TGTGCCAGCAGCCCAGCTTGGGCCGACAATCAAGAGACCCAGTACTTC. Drawing the rest from reference TRBV14 and TRBJ2-5, the complete variable domain is EAGVTQFPSHSVIEKGQTVTLRCDPISGHDNLYWYRRVMGKEIKFLLHFVKESKQDESGMPNNRFLAERTGGTYSTLKVQPAELEDSGVYFCASSPAWADNQETQYFGPGTRLLVL.